These T cell receptor beta chains were read from a single sample in a study of neurological immune-mediated disorders. Each CDR3 protein is one row after TCRdb ran MiXCR on the 5' RACE reads. The data hold 40,000 or so distinct CDR3 sequences, with about 4.4% observed a single time. Sequenced: CD4+ T cells from blood. Source of these receptors: a man aged 18 to 30 in good health. The CDR3 runs from the conserved cysteine through the conserved F or W. Each record gives: J gene, V gene, clone size, D gene, CDR3 protein, CDR3 DNA. D genes are given only for firm matches. A row's size may be missing; if present it is once, few, many or a size class.

J gene: TRBJ1-1; V gene: TRBV3-1; clone size: many; D gene: TRBD1; CDR3 protein: CASSPRQGDRTEAFF; CDR3 DNA: TGTGCCAGCAGCCCCAGACAGGGTGATAGGACTGAAGCTTTCTTT
J gene: TRBJ1-5; V gene: TRBV2; clone size: few; D gene: TRBD1; CDR3 protein: CASRATGGSSQPQHF; CDR3 DNA: TGTGCCAGCAGAGCTACAGGGGGCAGTTCGCAGCCCCAGCATTTT
J gene: TRBJ2-2; V gene: TRBV10-3; clone size: many; D gene: .; CDR3 protein: CAITGEGTGELFF; CDR3 DNA: TGTGCCATCACAGGAGAGGGAACCGGGGAGCTGTTTTTT
J gene: TRBJ1-1; V gene: TRBV6-2/TRBV6-3; clone size: many; D gene: .; CDR3 protein: CASSYYGRSSSVVTEAFF; CDR3 DNA: TGTGCCAGCAGTTACTATGGACGGTCATCCAGCGTTGTCACTGAAGCTTTCTTT
J gene: TRBJ2-2; V gene: TRBV7-2; clone size: many; D gene: TRBD1; CDR3 protein: CAGQGVDTGELFF; CDR3 DNA: TGTGCTGGACAGGGGGTTGACACCGGGGAGCTGTTTTTT
J gene: TRBJ2-2; V gene: TRBV5-6; clone size: .; D gene: TRBD1; CDR3 protein: CANSLDRGAQLTGELFF; CDR3 DNA: TGTGCCAACAGCTTGGACAGGGGGGCTCAGTTGACCGGGGAGCTGTTTTTT
J gene: TRBJ1-1; V gene: TRBV6-6; clone size: many; D gene: .; CDR3 protein: CAVLRGDTEAFF; CDR3 DNA: TGTGCCGTCCTTCGGGGGGACACTGAAGCTTTCTTT
J gene: TRBJ1-2; V gene: TRBV10-3; clone size: many; D gene: .; CDR3 protein: CAISGWDNYGYTF; CDR3 DNA: TGTGCCATCAGTGGATGGGATAACTATGGCTACACCTTC
J gene: TRBJ1-1; V gene: TRBV29-1; clone size: many; D gene: .; CDR3 protein: CSVKGWSTEAFF; CDR3 DNA: TGCAGCGTTAAGGGTTGGAGCACTGAAGCTTTCTTT
J gene: TRBJ2-7; V gene: TRBV20-1; clone size: many; D gene: TRBD2; CDR3 protein: CSARSWGGYEQYF; CDR3 DNA: TGCAGTGCTAGATCATGGGGGGGGTACGAGCAGTACTTC
J gene: TRBJ1-1; V gene: TRBV5-1; clone size: many; D gene: TRBD1; CDR3 protein: CASSSGTGGMWAFF; CDR3 DNA: TGCGCCAGCAGCTCTGGCACAGGGGGTATGTGGGCTTTCTTT
J gene: TRBJ1-2; V gene: TRBV6-5; clone size: many; D gene: .; CDR3 protein: CASSYNGRDGGYTF; CDR3 DNA: TGTGCCAGCAGTTACAACGGCAGGGACGGGGGCTACACCTTC
J gene: TRBJ1-2; V gene: TRBV18; clone size: many; D gene: .; CDR3 protein: CASSPAQGTRLYGYTF; CDR3 DNA: TGTGCCAGCTCACCGGCGCAGGGGACGCGCCTCTATGGCTACACCTTC
J gene: TRBJ2-3; V gene: TRBV4-2; clone size: many; D gene: .; CDR3 protein: CASSQVESGFGDTQYF; CDR3 DNA: TGTGCCAGCAGCCAAGTTGAAAGCGGATTCGGGGATACGCAGTATTTT
J gene: TRBJ1-1; V gene: TRBV20-1; clone size: many; D gene: .; CDR3 protein: CSARSVGTWLKENTEAFF; CDR3 DNA: TGCAGTGCTAGATCGGTAGGCACATGGCTGAAAGAGAACACTGAAGCTTTCTTT
J gene: TRBJ2-7; V gene: TRBV20-1; clone size: many; D gene: TRBD1; CDR3 protein: CSAPQGVSSYEQYF; CDR3 DNA: TGCAGTGCGCCACAGGGGGTGAGCTCCTACGAGCAGTACTTC
J gene: TRBJ1-5; V gene: TRBV20-1; clone size: many; D gene: .; CDR3 protein: CSASPSSGDQPQHF; CDR3 DNA: TGCAGTGCTAGTCCGAGCAGCGGTGATCAGCCCCAGCATTTT
J gene: TRBJ1-3; V gene: TRBV6-5; clone size: many; D gene: TRBD1; CDR3 protein: CASSYGTGGLGAGNTIYF; CDR3 DNA: TGTGCCAGCAGTTACGGGACAGGGGGCCTAGGGGCAGGAAACACCATATATTTT
J gene: TRBJ1-1; V gene: TRBV2; clone size: many; D gene: TRBD1; CDR3 protein: CASSEARQGLGAFF; CDR3 DNA: TGTGCCAGCAGTGAAGCGAGACAGGGTCTCGGCGCTTTCTTT
J gene: TRBJ2-5; V gene: TRBV5-1; clone size: many; D gene: .; CDR3 protein: CASSSLGGAGETQYF; CDR3 DNA: TGCGCCAGCAGCTCGCTCGGAGGGGCAGGGGAGACCCAGTACTTC
J gene: TRBJ2-1; V gene: TRBV19; clone size: many; D gene: TRBD1; CDR3 protein: CASSPRQGAILDEQFF; CDR3 DNA: TGTGCCAGTAGTCCCCGACAGGGGGCGATTCTTGATGAGCAGTTCTTC
J gene: TRBJ2-5; V gene: TRBV12-3/TRBV12-4; clone size: many; D gene: TRBD2; CDR3 protein: CASSPGLAGAETQYF; CDR3 DNA: TGTGCCAGCAGTCCGGGACTAGCGGGGGCAGAGACCCAGTACTTC
J gene: TRBJ1-2; V gene: TRBV20-1; clone size: many; D gene: .; CDR3 protein: CSARAPGHMFIYGYTF; CDR3 DNA: TGCAGTGCTAGAGCTCCGGGACATATGTTTATCTATGGCTACACCTTC
J gene: TRBJ2-1; V gene: TRBV14; clone size: many; D gene: .; CDR3 protein: CASSLLGQSEQFF; CDR3 DNA: TGTGCCAGCAGCCTACTAGGCCAAAGTGAGCAGTTCTTC
J gene: TRBJ2-1; V gene: TRBV12-3/TRBV12-4; clone size: many; D gene: .; CDR3 protein: CASSRDSSSYNEQFF; CDR3 DNA: TGTGCCAGCAGTCGGGACTCAAGCTCCTACAATGAGCAGTTCTTC
J gene: TRBJ1-1; V gene: TRBV6-1; clone size: many; D gene: .; CDR3 protein: CASRTTLVTEAFF; CDR3 DNA: TGTGCCAGCAGGACGACACTCGTCACTGAAGCTTTCTTT
J gene: TRBJ2-2; V gene: TRBV7-2; clone size: many; D gene: .; CDR3 protein: CASSQSLHSNTGELFF; CDR3 DNA: TGTGCCAGCAGCCAAAGCCTCCACTCGAACACCGGGGAGCTGTTTTTT
J gene: TRBJ2-2; V gene: TRBV11-1; clone size: .; D gene: .; CDR3 protein: CASSAWDSSRTGDLFF; CDR3 DNA: TGTGCCAGCAGCGCCTGGGACTCGAGCCGGACCGGGGATCTCTTTTTT